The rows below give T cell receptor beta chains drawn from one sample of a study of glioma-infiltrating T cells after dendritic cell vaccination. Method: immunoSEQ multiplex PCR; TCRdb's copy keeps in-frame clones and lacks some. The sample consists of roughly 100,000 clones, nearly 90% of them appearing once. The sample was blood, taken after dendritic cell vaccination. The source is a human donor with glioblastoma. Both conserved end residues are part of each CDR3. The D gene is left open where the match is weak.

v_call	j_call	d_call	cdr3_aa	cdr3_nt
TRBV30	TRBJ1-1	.	CAWTPRFAEAFF	TGTGCCTGGACCCCTCGGTTCGCTGAAGCTTTCTTT
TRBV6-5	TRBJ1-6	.	CASGRDSNSPLHF	TGTGCCAGCGGCAGGGACTCCAATTCACCCCTCCACTTT
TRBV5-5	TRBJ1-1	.	CASSWGAGARTEAFF	TGTGCCAGCAGCTGGGGCGCAGGGGCTCGGACTGAAGCTTTCTTT
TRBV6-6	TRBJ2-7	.	CASSYGRNEQYF	TGTGCCAGCAGTTACGGGAGGAACGAGCAGTACTTC
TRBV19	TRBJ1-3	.	CASSIMGANSGNTIYF	TGTGCCAGTAGTATCATGGGGGCCAACTCTGGAAACACCATATATTTT
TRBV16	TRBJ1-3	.	CASSQFAVVGSGNTIYF	TGTGCCAGCAGCCAATTCGCGGTGGTCGGCTCTGGAAACACCATATATTTT
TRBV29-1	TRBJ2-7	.	CSVGGGPFRSSYEQYF	TGCAGCGTTGGGGGGGGGCCTTTCCGATCCTCCTACGAGCAGTACTTC
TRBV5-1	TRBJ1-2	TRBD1	CASSSGQGFGYTF	TGCGCCAGCAGCTCGGGACAGGGGTTTGGCTACACCTTC
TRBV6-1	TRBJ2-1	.	CASSQTDYNEQFF	TGTGCCAGCAGCCAGACAGATTACAATGAGCAGTTCTTC
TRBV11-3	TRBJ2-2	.	CASSLEQGMGELFF	TGTGCCAGCAGCTTAGAGCAGGGAATGGGGGAGCTGTTTTTT
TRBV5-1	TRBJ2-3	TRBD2	CASTSGSDTQYF	TGCGCCAGCACTAGCGGGAGTGATACGCAGTATTTT
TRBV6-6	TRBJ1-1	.	CASSWLGGNTEAFF	TGTGCCAGCAGTTGGCTAGGGGGAAATACTGAAGCTTTCTTT
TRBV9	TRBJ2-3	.	CASSVGGHLRTDTQYF	TGTGCCAGCAGCGTAGGGGGACACCTAAGGACAGATACGCAGTATTTT